A single sample is the source of the 32 T cell receptor beta chains below, sequenced in a study of blood T cell repertoires in COVID-19. Profiling relied on immunoSEQ multiplex PCR, and the TCRdb table lists in-frame clones only, not all of them. The table includes approximately 120,000 clones, 85% to 90% detected once. The sequenced sample consisted of peripheral blood. These TCRs come from a human donor in a cohort sampled during active COVID-19.

The genes are TRBV5-1 and TRBJ2-2, with a weak D call TRBD1 (6 bases). CDR1 SGHRS and CDR2 YFSETQ come from the germline V gene. The ends were cut back, 3 bases at V and 6 bases at J, with 15 bases in the middle. CDR3 size: 15 residues. The CDR3: CASSSLQGVAGELFF. CDR3 DNA: TGCGCCAGCAGCTCCTTACAGGGCGTCGCCGGGGAGCTGTTTTTT.

Points on this clone: The same CDR3 arises from other DNA sequences in this sample as well. The V and J genes are TRBV5-1 and TRBJ2-3, with a possible D match to TRBD2 (5 bases). Germline CDR1 is SGHRS and CDR2 is YFSETQ. Trimming cost V 1 base and J 2 bases, with 8 bases left between them. The CDR3 contains 14 residues. The CDR3 region is CASSLSGSTDTQYF. The CDR3 nucleotides are TGCGCCAGCAGCTTGTCGGGATCCACAGATACGCAGTATTTT.

The chain links TRBV7-8 to TRBJ1-4; D gene ambiguous. V shed 3 bases and J shed 0 bases, with 14 bases lying between them. Germline V gives CDR1 SGHVS, CDR2 FQNEAQ. There are 17 residues in the CDR3. Here the CDR3 reads CASSFRGGHTTNEKLFF. CDR3 sequence (DNA): TGTGCCAGCAGCTTTAGAGGAGGGCACACAACTAATGAAAAACTGTTTTTT.

The chain combines TRBV6-5 with TRBJ1-3; D is uncertain. CDR1 and CDR2 from the germline V gene are MNHEY and SVGAGI. The V and J ends lost 10 bases and 4 bases respectively, with 14 bases between them. The CDR3 totals 13 residues. The CDR3 reads CATQAGLGNTIYF. As DNA, the CDR3 is TGTGCCACTCAGGCAGGCCTCGGAAACACCATATATTTT.

The chain links TRBV7-9 to TRBJ2-1; 7 nucleotides align to TRBD1. The CDR3 loop spans 16 amino acids. Per germline, CDR1 SEHNR and CDR2 FQNEAQ (reference sequence). The ends lost 5 bases at V and 2 bases at J; junction bases unmatched: 9. The CDR3 bases are TGTGCCAGCAGCCAAGCAACAGGGGCCCCCTACAATGAGCAGTTCTTC. Its translation is CASSQATGAPYNEQFF.

The V call is TRBV11-2, the J call TRBJ2-1, with D tentatively TRBD1 (7 bases). The CDR3 is 17 residues long. Trimming left V 3 bases short and J 6 bases short, with 21 bases between. CDR1 and CDR2 (germline): SGHAT, FQNNGV. CDR3 sequence: CASSFFGGQGVGNEQFF. The CDR3 DNA reads as TGTGCCAGCAGCTTTTTTGGGGGGCAGGGGGTCGGCAATGAGCAGTTCTTC.

The V gene is TRBV7-9, the J gene TRBJ2-5; tentative D call: TRBD2 (6 bases). V dropped 5 bases and J dropped 2 bases, with 24 bases sitting between them. This CDR3 comprises 18 residues. Per germline, CDR1 SEHNR and CDR2 FQNEAQ (reference sequence). The CDR3 reads CASSRLGGSAGQQETQYF. For the CDR3, the DNA is TGTGCCAGCAGCCGCCTCGGGGGATCGGCAGGACAACAAGAGACCCAGTACTTC.

J is TRBJ1-1 and V is TRBV7-9; 8 bases agree with TRBD1. V trimming: 5 bases; J trimming: 1 base; junction bases outside the gene matches: 15. The CDR3 runs 18 residues. Per germline, CDR1 SEHNR and CDR2 FQNEAQ (reference sequence). In DNA, the CDR3 is TGTGCCAGCAGCAGGCTTCGATTAAACGACAGGGGGAACACTGAAGCTTTCTTT. Translation: CASSRLRLNDRGNTEAFF.

The rearrangement uses TRBV9 and TRBJ1-1; no definite D call. This CDR3 region has 16 residues. CDR1 and CDR2 (germline): SGDLS, YYNGEE. The V end was cut by 4 bases, the J end by 1 base, with 17 bases between. The CDR3 nucleotides are TGTGCCAGCAGCCCGAGGCTTGCACTCGGGAACACTGAAGCTTTCTTT. Its translation is CASSPRLALGNTEAFF.

The rearrangement links TRBV19 to TRBJ2-5; unclear D gene. V dropped 6 bases and J dropped 5 bases, with 13 bases sitting between them. Germline CDR1 and CDR2: LNHDA and SQIVND (reference sequence). CDR3 length: 13 amino acids. Written as DNA, the CDR3 is TGTGCCAGTAGACAGACCATCCGGGAGACCCAGTACTTC. It codes for CASRQTIRETQYF.

The J gene is TRBJ2-1, the V gene TRBV10-3; 11 positions agree with TRBD1. CDR3 size: 14 residues. V dropped 5 bases and J dropped 7; count of bases not matched to a gene: 4. From germline, CDR1 is ENHRY and CDR2 SYGVKD. CDR3 sequence reads: CAISTGQGENEQFF. The CDR3 DNA is TGTGCCATCAGTACGGGACAGGGGGAAAATGAGCAGTTCTTC.

The chain combines TRBV27 with TRBJ2-7; 10 bases fit TRBD1. Germline trimming cut 3 bases from V and 3 bases from J; bases unmatched to any gene: 2. The length of the CDR3 is 14 residues. CDR1 and CDR2 (germline): MNHEY, SMNVEV (reference sequence). CDR3 loop: CASSFRDRGYEQYF. CDR3 DNA: TGTGCCAGCAGTTTCCGGGACAGGGGCTACGAGCAGTACTTC.

V usage is TRBV11-3 and J usage is TRBJ2-1, with D perhaps matching TRBD2 (5 bases). In germline, CDR1 is SGHNT, CDR2 YENEEA. Trimming left V 0 bases short and J 0 bases short, with 9 bases between. This CDR3 region has 16 residues. CDR3 coding DNA: TGTGCCAGCAGCTTAGAAGCGGTTATCTCCTACAATGAGCAGTTCTTC. Translated, it gives CASSLEAVISYNEQFF.

The chain recombines TRBV6-5 with TRBJ1-2; D gene uncertain. The CDR3 is 13 residues long. Trimming cost V 6 bases and J 0 bases, with 8 bases left between them. CDR1 MNHEY and CDR2 SVGAGI come from the germline V gene. CDR3 sequence: CASSQFTNYGYTF. The CDR3 DNA follows: TGTGCCAGCAGCCAATTCACTAACTATGGCTACACCTTC.

This chain connects TRBV2 to TRBJ2-1; perhaps TRBD1 as D (5 bases). The CDR3 is 15 residues long. The germline gives CDR1 SNHLY, CDR2 FYNNEI. V was shortened by 6 bases and J by 6 bases, with 18 bases between the two germline ends. Here the CDR3 reads CASRTRVLVANEQFF. The CDR3 nucleotides read TGTGCCAGCAGGACCAGGGTACTGGTTGCCAATGAGCAGTTCTTC.

This clone was seen just once. The rearrangement links TRBV5-1 to TRBJ2-3, with TRBD2 matching over 8 bases. The CDR3 runs 15 residues. The V segment lost 0 bases and the J segment 2 bases; nucleotides outside the gene matches: 2. Germline assignment: CDR1 SGHRS and CDR2 YFSETQ. Here the CDR3 reads CASSLAGGATDTQYF. The CDR3 DNA sequence: TGCGCCAGCAGCTTGGCCGGGGGGGCCACAGATACGCAGTATTTT.

The chain couples TRBV9 to TRBJ2-6; no clear D. The V gene's germline CDR1 is SGDLS and CDR2 YYNGEE. The CDR3 has 17 amino acids. Between the trimmed V and J ends, which lost 0 bases and 0 bases, there was a span of 10 bases. CDR3 bases: TGTGCCAGCAGCGTAGTCCCGCAGTTCTCTGGGGCCAACGTCCTGACTTTC. It translates to CASSVVPQFSGANVLTF.

The chain carries TRBV4-3 and TRBJ1-1; D may be TRBD1 (5 bases). Trimming left V 0 bases short and J 7 bases short, with 15 bases between. The CDR3 loop spans 15 amino acids. Germline CDR1 is LGHNA and CDR2 is YSLEER. The CDR3 DNA reads as TGCGCCAGCAGCCAAGAAAATTTCGGGGGAAATGAAGCTTTCTTT. Amino acid sequence: CASSQENFGGNEAFF.

The genes are TRBV18 and TRBJ2-2; the match to TRBD1 covers 7 bases. This CDR3 spans 15 amino acids. CDR1 is KGHSH and CDR2 is LQKENI in the germline V gene. Trimming at V came to 1 base and at J to 4 bases, leaving 3 bases not matched to a gene. The CDR3 nucleotides are TGTGCCAGCTCACCACGAGACAGGGTCACCGGGGAGCTGTTTTTT. This encodes CASSPRDRVTGELFF. Looking up the rest from reference TRBV18 and TRBJ2-2 gives the full variable domain: NAGVMQNPRHLVRRRGQEARLRCSPMKGHSHVYWYRQLPEEGLKFMVYLQKENIIDESGMPKERFSAEFPKEGPSILRIQQVVRGDSAAYFCASSPRDRVTGELFFGEGSRLTVL.

This chain joins TRBV28 and TRBJ2-7; 10 bases are a match to TRBD1. This CDR3 has 16 residues. V dropped 6 bases and J dropped 3; count of bases not matched to a gene: 11. Germline CDR1 reads MDHEN; CDR2 reads SYDVKM. The CDR3 here is CASSNRQGASHYEQYF. CDR3 nucleotide sequence: TGTGCCAGCAGCAATCGACAGGGGGCTTCACACTACGAGCAGTACTTC.

The chain has TRBV19 and TRBJ1-6; a possible D gene is TRBD1 (6 bases). V was pared by 3 bases and J by 7 bases, with 13 bases between. Germline V gene sequence: CDR1 LNHDA, CDR2 SQIVND (reference sequence). CDR3 size: 15 residues. This chain's CDR3 is CASSIGKTGNSPLHF. The CDR3 nucleotides are TGTGCCAGTAGTATCGGAAAGACAGGAAATTCACCCCTCCACTTT.

This chain uses TRBV10-3 with TRBJ2-6; possibly TRBD1 for D (6 bases). CDR1 and CDR2 (germline): ENHRY, SYGVKD. The CDR3 consists of 17 residues. Trimming pared 2 bases from V and 3 bases from J, leaving 14 bases between. The CDR3 coding sequence is TGTGCCATCAGTGAGGGTCAGGGGCAAAGTGGGGCCAACGTCCTGACTTTC. Its protein product is CAISEGQGQSGANVLTF.

A few counts support this clone. The chain uses TRBV7-2 and TRBJ2-7, with a possible D match to TRBD2 (5 bases). Germline CDR1 and CDR2: SGHTA and FQGNSA. Trimming shortened V by 5 bases and J by 4 bases, and 18 bases separated the two germline ends. The CDR3 contains 15 residues. The CDR3 loop is CASSPSRGQFYEQYF. The CDR3 DNA sequence: TGTGCCAGCAGCCCATCACGCGGGCAGTTTTACGAGCAGTACTTC.

The chain joins TRBV11-2 to TRBJ2-7; the D gene is possibly TRBD2 (5 bases). Germline V gives CDR1 SGHAT, CDR2 FQNNGV. The length of the CDR3 is 15 residues. V lost 1 base and J lost 2, with 12 bases in between. The CDR3 DNA reads as TGTGCCAGCAGCTTAGCGATCGGGGAAGCCTACGAGCAGTACTTC. Protein sequence: CASSLAIGEAYEQYF.

The chain recombines TRBV5-1 with TRBJ2-7; 9 nucleotides agree with TRBD1. CDR1 is SGHRS, CDR2 YFSETQ, per germline. The CDR3 length is 15 residues. V shed 3 bases and J 6 bases; nucleotides not matched to a gene: 10. The DNA of the CDR3 is TGCGCCAGCAGCTCGTACCGGGACAGGGCGGCCGAGCAGTACTTC. Translation: CASSSYRDRAAEQYF.

J is TRBJ2-3 and V is TRBV11-3; 8 nucleotides align to TRBD2. The germline gives CDR1 SGHNT, CDR2 YENEEA. The CDR3 runs to 15 residues. V trimming: 6 bases; J trimming: 0 bases; junction bases outside the gene matches: 5. Here the CDR3 DNA reads TGTGCCAGCAGATATAGCGGGGTGAGCACAGATACGCAGTATTTT. Translated, it gives CASRYSGVSTDTQYF.

The V gene is TRBV9, the J gene TRBJ1-3; TRBD1 is a possible D gene (5 bases). V lost 4 bases and J lost 8, with 16 bases in between. The length of the CDR3 is 14 residues. Germline V gene data show CDR1 as SGDLS and CDR2 as YYNGEE. The CDR3 DNA reads as TGTGCCAGCAGCCCGCGAGTAGGGGCGGACACCATATATTTT. Translated, it gives CASSPRVGADTIYF.

This chain joins TRBV29-1 and TRBJ1-1; 7 bases match TRBD1. Trimming took 1 base from V and 4 from J; bases not matched to a gene: 3. The germline gives CDR1 SQVTM, CDR2 ANQGSEA. The CDR3 runs 13 residues. The DNA of the CDR3 is TGCAGCGTTGAAGCAGGGGGAGGCACTGAAGCTTTCTTT. Translation gives CSVEAGGGTEAFF.

This sequence joins TRBV19 and TRBJ1-6, with D tentatively TRBD1 (6 bases). Trimming cost V 3 bases and J 6 bases, with 15 bases left between them. Germline V lookup: CDR1 LNHDA, CDR2 SQIVND (reference sequence). The CDR3 contains 16 residues. This chain's CDR3 is CASSMGTGLSNSPLHF. In DNA form, the CDR3 reads TGTGCCAGTAGTATGGGTACAGGGTTGAGTAATTCACCCCTCCACTTT.

The chain has TRBV5-8 and TRBJ1-2, with 8 nucleotides matching TRBD1. The CDR3 contains 13 residues. The germline gives CDR1 SGHTS, CDR2 YDEGEE. V lost 7 bases and J lost 2; bases outside the gene matches: 4. CDR3 residues: CASRTGQNYGYTF. The DNA for the CDR3 is TGTGCCAGCCGGACAGGGCAAAACTATGGCTACACCTTC.

The CDR3 spells CASSLDGGGNSPLHF. The CDR3 DNA reads TGTGCCAGCAGCTTAGACGGGGGTGGTAATTCACCCCTCCACTTT. The chain combines TRBV7-6 with TRBJ1-6; D might be TRBD1 (5 bases). CDR1 is SGHVS, CDR2 FNYEAQ, per germline. The V gene lost 1 base and the J gene lost 6 bases, with 10 bases spanning the gap. The CDR3 loop spans 15 amino acids.

The chain couples TRBV6-5 to TRBJ1-1, with D maybe TRBD1 (5 bases). Germline CDR1 and CDR2: MNHEY and SVGAGI. The CDR3 has 11 residues. V was pared by 7 bases and J by 11 bases, with 14 bases between. The CDR3 here is CASTNGGRAFF. The CDR3 nucleotides read TGTGCCAGCACTAACGGGGGTCGGGCTTTCTTT.